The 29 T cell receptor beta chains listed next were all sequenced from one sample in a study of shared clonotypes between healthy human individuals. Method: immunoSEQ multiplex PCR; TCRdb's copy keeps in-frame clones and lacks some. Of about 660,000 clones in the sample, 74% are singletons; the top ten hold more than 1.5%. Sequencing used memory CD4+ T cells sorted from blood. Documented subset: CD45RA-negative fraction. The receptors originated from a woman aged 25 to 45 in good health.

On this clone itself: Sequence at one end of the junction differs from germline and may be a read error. CDR3 DNA: TGCAGTGCTAGTTACGGAGTCTTCCGTGTTTTT. Translated: CSASYGVFRVF. This sequence joins TRBV20-1 and TRBJ1-4, with no clear D. CDR3 length: 11 residues. Germline lookup yields CDR1 DFQATT and CDR2 SNEGSKA (reference sequence).

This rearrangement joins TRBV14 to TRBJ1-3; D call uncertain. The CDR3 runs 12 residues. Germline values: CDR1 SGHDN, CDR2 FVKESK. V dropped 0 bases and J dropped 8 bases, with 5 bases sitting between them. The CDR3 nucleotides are TGTGCCAGCAGCCAAGATGGGGACACCATATATTTT. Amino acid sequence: CASSQDGDTIYF.

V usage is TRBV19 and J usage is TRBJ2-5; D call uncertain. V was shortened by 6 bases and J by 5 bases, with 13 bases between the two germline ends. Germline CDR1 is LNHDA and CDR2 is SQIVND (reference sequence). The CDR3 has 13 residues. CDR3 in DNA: TGTGCCAGTAGGTGGGCGAGCGACGAGACCCAGTACTTC. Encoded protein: CASRWASDETQYF.

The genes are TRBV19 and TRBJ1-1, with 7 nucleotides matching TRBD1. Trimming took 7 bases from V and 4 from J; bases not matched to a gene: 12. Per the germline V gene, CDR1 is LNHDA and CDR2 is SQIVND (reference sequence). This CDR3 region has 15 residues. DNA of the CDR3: TGTGCCAGTAATCTTCGACAGGGCGGAGGCACTGAAGCTTTCTTT. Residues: CASNLRQGGGTEAFF.

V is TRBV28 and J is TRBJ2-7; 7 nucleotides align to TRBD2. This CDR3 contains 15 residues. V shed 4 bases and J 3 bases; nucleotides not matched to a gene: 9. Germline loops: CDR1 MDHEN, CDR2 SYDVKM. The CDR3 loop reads CASSSLGTKDYEQYF. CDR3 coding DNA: TGTGCCAGCAGTTCGCTCGGGACTAAGGACTACGAGCAGTACTTC.

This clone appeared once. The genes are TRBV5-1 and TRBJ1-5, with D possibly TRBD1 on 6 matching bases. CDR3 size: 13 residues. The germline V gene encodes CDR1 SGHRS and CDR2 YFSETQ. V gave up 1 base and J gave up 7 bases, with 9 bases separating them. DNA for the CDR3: TGCGCCAGCAGCTTGCTGGGGGCCCAGCCCCAGCATTTT. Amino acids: CASSLLGAQPQHF.

Here the CDR3 DNA reads TGTGCCAGCAGTCCAACAGACAGGGGTAATCAGCCCCAGCATTTT. Its protein product is CASSPTDRGNQPQHF. The chain combines TRBV6-5 with TRBJ1-5; 8 positions match TRBD1. The length of the CDR3 is 15 residues. Germline V CDR1 and CDR2: MNHEY, SVGAGI. The ends lost 5 bases at V and 4 bases at J; junction bases unmatched: 7.

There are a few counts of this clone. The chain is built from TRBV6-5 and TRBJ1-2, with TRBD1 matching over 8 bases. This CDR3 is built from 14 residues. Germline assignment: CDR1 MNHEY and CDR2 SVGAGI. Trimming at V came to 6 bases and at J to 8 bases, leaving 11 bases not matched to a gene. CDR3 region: CASRDDRGRGGYTF. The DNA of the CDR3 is TGTGCCAGCAGGGACGACAGGGGAAGAGGGGGCTACACCTTC.

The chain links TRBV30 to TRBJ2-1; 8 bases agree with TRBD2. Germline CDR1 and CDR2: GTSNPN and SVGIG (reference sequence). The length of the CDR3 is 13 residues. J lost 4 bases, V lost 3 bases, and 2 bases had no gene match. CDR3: CAWRRLAYNEQFF. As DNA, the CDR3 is TGTGCCTGGAGACGACTAGCGTACAATGAGCAGTTCTTC.

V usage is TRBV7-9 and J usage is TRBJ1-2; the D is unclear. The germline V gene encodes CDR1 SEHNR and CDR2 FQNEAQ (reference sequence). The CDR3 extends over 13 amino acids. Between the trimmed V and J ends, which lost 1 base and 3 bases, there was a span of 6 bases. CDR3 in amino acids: CASSLVADYGYTF. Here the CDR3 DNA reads TGTGCCAGCAGCTTAGTGGCTGACTATGGCTACACCTTC.

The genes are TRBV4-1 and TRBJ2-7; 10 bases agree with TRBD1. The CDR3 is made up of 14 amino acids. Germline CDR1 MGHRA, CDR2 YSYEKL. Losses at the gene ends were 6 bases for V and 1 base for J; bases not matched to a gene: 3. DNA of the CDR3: TGCGCCAGCAGGGGACAGGGGAGATCCTACGAGCAGTACTTC. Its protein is CASRGQGRSYEQYF.

The CDR3 here is CASTPRGGRNQPQHF. Here the CDR3 DNA reads TGTGCCAGCACCCCCCGGGGGGGGCGCAATCAGCCCCAGCATTTT. This chain connects TRBV27 to TRBJ1-5, with D possibly matching TRBD1 (6 bases). This CDR3 contains 15 residues. CDR1 is MNHEY and CDR2 is SMNVEV in the germline V gene (reference sequence). V lost 7 bases and J lost 2, with 15 bases in between.

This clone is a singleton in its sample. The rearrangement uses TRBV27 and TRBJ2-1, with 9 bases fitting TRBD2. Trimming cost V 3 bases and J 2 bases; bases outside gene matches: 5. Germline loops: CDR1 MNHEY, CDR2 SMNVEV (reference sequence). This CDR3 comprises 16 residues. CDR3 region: CASSLRAGGAYNEQFF. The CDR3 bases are TGTGCCAGCAGTTTGCGGGCGGGAGGGGCCTACAATGAGCAGTTCTTC.

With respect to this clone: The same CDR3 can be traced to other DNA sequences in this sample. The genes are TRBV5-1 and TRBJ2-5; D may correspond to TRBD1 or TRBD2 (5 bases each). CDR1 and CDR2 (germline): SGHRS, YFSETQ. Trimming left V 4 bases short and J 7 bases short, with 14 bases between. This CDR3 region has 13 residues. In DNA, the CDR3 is TGCGCCAGCAGCCTCGGGACGGGTGGGACCCAGTACTTC. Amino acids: CASSLGTGGTQYF.

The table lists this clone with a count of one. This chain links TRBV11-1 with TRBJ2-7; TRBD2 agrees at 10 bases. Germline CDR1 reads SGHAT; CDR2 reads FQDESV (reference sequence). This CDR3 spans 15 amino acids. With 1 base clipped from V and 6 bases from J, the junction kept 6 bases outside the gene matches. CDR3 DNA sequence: TGTGCCAGCAGCTTAGGTATGGGGACTAGCGCCGAGCAGTACTTC. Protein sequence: CASSLGMGTSAEQYF.

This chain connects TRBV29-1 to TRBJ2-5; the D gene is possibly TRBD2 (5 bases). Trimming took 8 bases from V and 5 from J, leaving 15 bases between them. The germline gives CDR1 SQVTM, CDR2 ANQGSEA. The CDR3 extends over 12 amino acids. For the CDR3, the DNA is TGCAGCTCCAAAGAAGGGAGCGAGACCCAGTACTTC. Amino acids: CSSKEGSETQYF.

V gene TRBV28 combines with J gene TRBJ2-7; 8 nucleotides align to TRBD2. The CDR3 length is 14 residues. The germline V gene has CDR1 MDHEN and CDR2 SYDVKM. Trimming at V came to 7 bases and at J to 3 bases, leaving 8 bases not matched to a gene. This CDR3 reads CASTPGGRIYEQYF. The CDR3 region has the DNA TGTGCCAGCACCCCGGGGGGGCGTATCTACGAGCAGTACTTC.

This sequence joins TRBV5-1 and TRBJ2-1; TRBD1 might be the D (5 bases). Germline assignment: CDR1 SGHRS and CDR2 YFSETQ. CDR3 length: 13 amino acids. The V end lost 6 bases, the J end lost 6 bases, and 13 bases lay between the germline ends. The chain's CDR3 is CASNGQGLNEQFF. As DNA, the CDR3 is TGCGCCAGCAATGGACAAGGGCTCAATGAGCAGTTCTTC.

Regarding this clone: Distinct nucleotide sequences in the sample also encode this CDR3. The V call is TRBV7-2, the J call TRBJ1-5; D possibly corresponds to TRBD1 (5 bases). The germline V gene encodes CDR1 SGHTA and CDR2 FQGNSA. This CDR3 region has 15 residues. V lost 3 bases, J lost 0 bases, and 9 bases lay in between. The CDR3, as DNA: TGTGCCAGCAGCTTGGACACCCTTAGCAATCAGCCCCAGCATTTT. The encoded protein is CASSLDTLSNQPQHF.

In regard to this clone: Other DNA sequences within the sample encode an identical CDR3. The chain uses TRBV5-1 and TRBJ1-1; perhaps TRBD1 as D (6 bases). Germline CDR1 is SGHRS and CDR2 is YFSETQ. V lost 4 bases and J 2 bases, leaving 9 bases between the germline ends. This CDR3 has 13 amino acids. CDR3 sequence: CASSPGANTEAFF. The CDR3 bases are TGCGCCAGCAGCCCGGGGGCAAACACTGAAGCTTTCTTT. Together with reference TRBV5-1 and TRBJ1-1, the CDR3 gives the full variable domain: KAGVTQTPRYLIKTRGQQVTLSCSPISGHRSVSWYQQTPGQGLQFLFEYFSETQRNKGNFPGRFSGRQFSNSRSEMNVSTLELGDSALYLCASSPGANTEAFFGQGTRLTVV.

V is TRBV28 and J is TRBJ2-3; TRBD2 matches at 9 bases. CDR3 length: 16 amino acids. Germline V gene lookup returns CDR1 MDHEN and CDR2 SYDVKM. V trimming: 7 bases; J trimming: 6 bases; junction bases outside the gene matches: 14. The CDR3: CASNLMQAGGSDTQYF. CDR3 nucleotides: TGTGCCAGCAACCTAATGCAAGCGGGAGGATCGGATACGCAGTATTTT.

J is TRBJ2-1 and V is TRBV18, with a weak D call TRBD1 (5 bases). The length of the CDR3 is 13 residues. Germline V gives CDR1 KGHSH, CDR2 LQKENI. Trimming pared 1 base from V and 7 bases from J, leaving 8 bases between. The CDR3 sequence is CASSPQSGNEQFF. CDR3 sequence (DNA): TGTGCCAGCTCACCACAATCAGGGAATGAGCAGTTCTTC.

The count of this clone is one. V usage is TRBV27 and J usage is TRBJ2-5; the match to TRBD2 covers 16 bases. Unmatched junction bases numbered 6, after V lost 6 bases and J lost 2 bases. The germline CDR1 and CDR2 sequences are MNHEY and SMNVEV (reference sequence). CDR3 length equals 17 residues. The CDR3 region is CASSQGLAGGRQETQYF. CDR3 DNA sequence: TGTGCCAGCAGCCAGGGACTAGCGGGAGGGAGGCAAGAGACCCAGTACTTC.

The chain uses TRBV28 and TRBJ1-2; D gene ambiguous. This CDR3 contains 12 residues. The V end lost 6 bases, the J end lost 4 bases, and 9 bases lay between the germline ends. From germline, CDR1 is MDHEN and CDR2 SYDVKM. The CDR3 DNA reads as TGTGCCAGCAGGGTGCAGGCCTATGGCTACACCTTC. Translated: CASRVQAYGYTF.

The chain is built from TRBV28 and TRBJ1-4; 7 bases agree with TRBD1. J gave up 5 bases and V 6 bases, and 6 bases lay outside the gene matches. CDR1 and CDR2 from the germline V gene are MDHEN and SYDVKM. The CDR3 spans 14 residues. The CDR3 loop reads CASSEAQGNEKLFF. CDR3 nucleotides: TGTGCCAGCAGCGAGGCACAGGGGAATGAAAAACTGTTTTTT.

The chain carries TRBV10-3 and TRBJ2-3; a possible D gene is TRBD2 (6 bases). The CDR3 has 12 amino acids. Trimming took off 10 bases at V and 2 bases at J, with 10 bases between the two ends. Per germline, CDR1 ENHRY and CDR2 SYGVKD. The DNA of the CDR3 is TGTGCCACCGGGACTGACACAGATACGCAGTATTTT. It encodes CATGTDTDTQYF.

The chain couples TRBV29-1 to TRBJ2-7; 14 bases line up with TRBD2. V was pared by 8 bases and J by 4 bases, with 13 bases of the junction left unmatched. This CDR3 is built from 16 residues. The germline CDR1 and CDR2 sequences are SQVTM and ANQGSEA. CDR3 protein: CSIMGLAGVSVYEQYF. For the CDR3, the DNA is TGCAGCATCATGGGACTAGCGGGAGTCTCTGTTTACGAGCAGTACTTC.

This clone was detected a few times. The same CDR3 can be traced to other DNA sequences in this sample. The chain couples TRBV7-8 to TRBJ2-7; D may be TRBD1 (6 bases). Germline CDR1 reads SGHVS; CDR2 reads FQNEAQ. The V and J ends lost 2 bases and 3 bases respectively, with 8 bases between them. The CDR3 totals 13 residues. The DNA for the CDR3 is TGTGCCAGCAGCTTAACGGACAGCTACGAGCAGTACTTC. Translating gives CASSLTDSYEQYF.

This CDR3 is CASSPQYGSGEKLFF. The CDR3 bases are TGTGCCAGCTCACCACAATACGGGTCCGGTGAAAAACTGTTTTTT. J is TRBJ1-4 and V is TRBV18; D not resolved. Trimming took 1 base from V and 7 from J, leaving 13 bases between them. Germline V lookup: CDR1 KGHSH, CDR2 LQKENI. The CDR3 has 15 amino acids.